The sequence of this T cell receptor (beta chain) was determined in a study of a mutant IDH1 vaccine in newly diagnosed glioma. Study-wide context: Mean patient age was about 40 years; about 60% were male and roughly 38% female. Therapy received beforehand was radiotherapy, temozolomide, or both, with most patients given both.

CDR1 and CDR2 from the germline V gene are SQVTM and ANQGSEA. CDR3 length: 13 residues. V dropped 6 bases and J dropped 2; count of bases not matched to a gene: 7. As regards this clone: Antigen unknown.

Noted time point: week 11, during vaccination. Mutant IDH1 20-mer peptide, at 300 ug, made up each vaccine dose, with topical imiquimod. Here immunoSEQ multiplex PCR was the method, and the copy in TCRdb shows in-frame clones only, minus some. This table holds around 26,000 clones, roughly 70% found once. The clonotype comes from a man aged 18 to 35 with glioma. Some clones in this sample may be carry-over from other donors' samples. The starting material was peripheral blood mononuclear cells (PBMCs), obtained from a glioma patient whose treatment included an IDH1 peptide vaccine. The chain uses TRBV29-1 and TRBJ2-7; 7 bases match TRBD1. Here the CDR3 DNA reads TGCAGCGTCCACCTGGGACAGACCTACGAGCAGTACTTC. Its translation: CSVHLGQTYEQYF.